One sample yielded the 23 T cell receptor beta chains listed below, sequenced in a study of shared clonotypes between healthy human individuals. Produced via immunoSEQ multiplex PCR; TCRdb's table is partial and in-frame only. This sample has some 2 million clones, with about 95% found just once. CD45RO-negative cells were positively selected for CCR7, leaving out terminally differentiated effector memory CD45RA+ cells. The sample was naive CD8+ T cells sorted from blood. These receptors originate from a man younger than 30 in good health.

V gene TRBV7-9 combines with J gene TRBJ1-5; tentative D call: TRBD1 (6 bases). With 4 bases removed from V and 3 bases from J, the gap between germline ends came to 13 bases. Germline V CDR1 and CDR2: SEHNR, FQNEAQ (reference sequence). The CDR3 runs to 15 residues. CDR3 in DNA: TGTGCCAGCAGCTCGGGACAAGGGATCAATCAGCCCCAGCATTTT. It encodes CASSSGQGINQPQHF.

V usage is TRBV25-1 and J usage is TRBJ2-7; D is ambiguous. Germline V lookup: CDR1 MGHDK, CDR2 SYGVNS. The CDR3 consists of 13 residues. V was shortened by 0 bases and J by 3 bases, with 6 bases between the two germline ends. Written as DNA, the CDR3 is TGTGCCAGCAGTGAATATGACCGCTACGAGCAGTACTTC. Encoded protein: CASSEYDRYEQYF.

This clone is a singleton in its sample. This chain links TRBV7-9 with TRBJ2-2; D perhaps matches TRBD2 (5 bases). Trimming stripped 4 bases from V and 1 base from J, with 13 bases between. CDR1 SEHNR and CDR2 FQNEAQ come from the germline V gene (reference sequence). The CDR3 is made up of 16 amino acids. The CDR3 is CASSSPELGNTGELFF. The CDR3 nucleotides are TGTGCCAGCAGCTCACCGGAACTAGGGAACACCGGGGAGCTGTTTTTT.

The chain carries TRBV5-1 and TRBJ1-1; unclear D gene. CDR3 length equals 14 residues. The germline V gene encodes CDR1 SGHRS and CDR2 YFSETQ. The ends were cut back, 1 base at V and 5 bases at J, with 12 bases in the middle. The CDR3 sequence is CASSLIPGETEAFF. The DNA of the CDR3 is TGCGCCAGCAGCTTGATACCCGGGGAGACTGAAGCTTTCTTT.

Notes on this clone: A junction end diverges from the germline sequence, so it may reflect a read error. The chain carries TRBV27 and TRBJ1-1, with D tentatively TRBD1 (5 bases). The CDR3 extends over 12 amino acids. Germline loops: CDR1 MNHEY, CDR2 SMNVEV (reference sequence). CDR3 region: CASSVSGTEAFF. For the CDR3, the DNA is TGTGCCAGCAGTGTATCAGGGACTGAAGCTTTCTTT.

The chain joins TRBV5-1 to TRBJ2-3; D gene unclear. The CDR3 sequence is 13 residues long. Germline CDR1 and CDR2: SGHRS and YFSETQ. V lost 4 bases to trimming and J lost 2 bases, with 8 bases between them. This CDR3 reads CASSEYNTDTQYF. The CDR3, as DNA: TGCGCCAGCAGCGAATACAACACAGATACGCAGTATTTT.

This clone was seen ten or more times. The V call is TRBV7-6, the J call TRBJ2-5; D gene uncertain. CDR3 size: 16 residues. Germline loops: CDR1 SGHVS, CDR2 FNYEAQ. Trimming stripped 3 bases from V and 0 bases from J, with 14 bases between. The CDR3 is CASSLEWGNYQETQYF. CDR3 coding DNA: TGTGCCAGCAGCTTGGAGTGGGGAAATTACCAAGAGACCCAGTACTTC. The full variable domain, in which reference TRBV7-6 and TRBJ2-5 provide the parts outside the CDR3, is GAGVSQSPRYKVTKRGQDVALRCDPISGHVSLYWYRQALGQGPEFLTYFNYEAQQDKSGLPNDRFSAERPEGSISTLTIQRTEQRDSAMYRCASSLEWGNYQETQYFGPGTRLLVL.

The chain couples TRBV6-5 to TRBJ2-1, with D unclear. The CDR3 length is 14 residues. Germline CDR1 is MNHEY and CDR2 is SVGAGI. Trimming removed 0 bases at V and 8 bases at J, with 11 bases between. CDR3 loop: CASSYSHSTYEQFF. CDR3 nucleotides: TGTGCCAGCAGTTACTCCCATAGTACCTATGAGCAGTTCTTC.

This clone was observed once. The chain couples TRBV5-4 to TRBJ2-1, with D perhaps TRBD2 (6 bases). The CDR3 is made up of 14 amino acids. The germline V gene encodes CDR1 SGHNT and CDR2 YYREEE (reference sequence). Trimming cost V 4 bases and J 5 bases, with 13 bases left between them. The DNA of the CDR3 is TGTGCCAGCAGCCGCGGACTACCCGACAATGAGCAGTTCTTC. Its translation is CASSRGLPDNEQFF.

As to this clone: The same CDR3 is also encoded by other DNA sequences in this sample. The chain carries TRBV5-4 and TRBJ2-2; D remains unclear. CDR1 is SGHNT and CDR2 is YYREEE in the germline V gene (reference sequence). This CDR3 region has 14 residues. V shed 0 bases and J shed 1 base, with 4 bases lying between them. CDR3 DNA sequence: TGTGCCAGCAGCTTGGGGGAGAACACCGGGGAGCTGTTTTTT. Translation gives CASSLGENTGELFF.

The rearrangement links TRBV6-6 to TRBJ2-7; 7 nucleotides line up with TRBD1. Losses at the gene ends were 5 bases for V and 4 bases for J; bases not matched to a gene: 11. The germline CDR1 and CDR2 sequences are MNHNY and SVGAGI (reference sequence). The CDR3 runs 15 residues. The CDR3 spells CASSHPGQKGYEQYF. CDR3 DNA: TGTGCCAGCAGTCATCCGGGACAGAAGGGTTACGAGCAGTACTTC.

The chain carries TRBV7-9 and TRBJ1-4; D is ambiguous. Germline values: CDR1 SEHNR, CDR2 FQNEAQ (reference sequence). V was cut by 5 bases and J by 5 bases, with 9 bases left in between. The CDR3 has 13 amino acids. The CDR3 reads CASSRGPNEKLFF. DNA for the CDR3: TGTGCCAGCAGCCGCGGACCGAATGAAAAACTGTTTTTT.

A word on this clone: The sample holds other DNA sequences that translate to the same CDR3. V gene TRBV5-6 combines with J gene TRBJ2-1; D assignment may be TRBD1 or TRBD2 (5 bases each). Germline CDR1 and CDR2: SGHDT and YYEEEE. V was pared by 3 bases and J by 8 bases, with 12 bases between. The CDR3 spans 13 residues. In nucleotides, the CDR3 is TGTGCCAGCAGCTGGGACCGGGGAGATGAGCAGTTCTTC. Its translation: CASSWDRGDEQFF.

Turning to this clone: The junction differs from germline at one of its ends, possibly a read error. J is TRBJ1-1 and V is TRBV5-6, with D hard to call. The germline CDR1 and CDR2 sequences are SGHDT and YYEEEE. The CDR3 is 13 amino acids. This CDR3 is CASRGFSDSEAFF. The CDR3 DNA follows: TGTGCCAGCAGGGGGTTCAGCGACTCTGAGGCTTTCTTT.

On this clone itself: The sample contains more than one DNA sequence encoding this CDR3. The V gene is TRBV6-5, the J gene TRBJ1-5; D is ambiguous. Trimming took 2 bases from V and 7 from J, leaving 9 bases between them. Germline values: CDR1 MNHEY, CDR2 SVGAGI. The CDR3 loop spans 13 amino acids. In DNA, the CDR3 is TGTGCCAGCAGTTACGGGCTTGGGCAGCCCCAGCATTTT. Protein sequence: CASSYGLGQPQHF.

In regard to this clone: This sample also contains other DNA sequences that code for the same CDR3. V usage is TRBV9 and J usage is TRBJ1-4; D might be TRBD1 (5 bases). This CDR3 comprises 15 residues. Between the trimmed V and J ends, which lost 2 bases and 0 bases, there was a span of 8 bases. Germline V gives CDR1 SGDLS, CDR2 YYNGEE. CDR3 nucleotides: TGTGCCAGCAGCGTTACAGGTGCAACTAATGAAAAACTGTTTTTT. Encoded protein: CASSVTGATNEKLFF.

The chain is built from TRBV25-1 and TRBJ2-1, with D unresolved. CDR1 MGHDK and CDR2 SYGVNS come from the germline V gene. V lost 6 bases to trimming and J lost 2 bases, with 11 bases between them. The CDR3 runs 14 residues. CDR3 DNA sequence: TGTGCCAGCAGCTCCGGTGGGGCCTACAATGAGCAGTTCTTC. Its protein product is CASSSGGAYNEQFF.

CDR3: CASSLGLGNTIYF. The CDR3, as DNA: TGTGCCAGCAGCTTGGGCCTTGGAAACACCATATATTTT. The chain has TRBV5-4 and TRBJ1-3; D call uncertain. This CDR3 has 13 residues. Germline-derived CDR1 and CDR2 are SGHNT and YYREEE (reference sequence). V shed 0 bases and J shed 3 bases, with 4 bases lying between them.

The V gene is TRBV7-9, the J gene TRBJ2-5; no clear D gene. This CDR3 has 13 residues. Germline V gene data show CDR1 as SEHNR and CDR2 as FQNEAQ (reference sequence). V lost 5 bases and J 5 bases, leaving 12 bases between the germline ends. The CDR3 DNA sequence: TGTGCCAGCAGCCCCCCAACGTGGGAGACCCAGTACTTC. Its protein product is CASSPPTWETQYF.

This clone was detected once. This sequence joins TRBV19 and TRBJ2-3; 9 bases match TRBD2. Germline-derived CDR1 and CDR2 are LNHDA and SQIVND (reference sequence). Trimming cost V 4 bases and J 0 bases; bases outside gene matches: 8. The CDR3 contains 17 residues. This CDR3 is CASSTPTSGSSTDTQYF. The CDR3 nucleotides read TGTGCCAGTAGTACCCCGACTAGCGGCTCTAGCACAGATACGCAGTATTTT.

The V gene is TRBV5-1, the J gene TRBJ2-2, with a weak D call TRBD2 (6 bases). The CDR3 consists of 16 residues. The V end lost 5 bases, the J end lost 5 bases, and 19 bases lay between the germline ends. Germline loops: CDR1 SGHRS, CDR2 YFSETQ. CDR3 amino acids: CASSLFTAGSTGELFF. In DNA, the CDR3 is TGCGCCAGCAGTCTTTTTACTGCCGGGAGTACCGGGGAGCTGTTTTTT.

This chain uses TRBV14 with TRBJ1-4, with 8 bases lining up with TRBD1. Trimming at V came to 4 bases and at J to 8 bases, leaving 12 bases not matched to a gene. The CDR3 covers 16 residues. Germline CDR1 SGHDN, CDR2 FVKESK. In DNA form, the CDR3 reads TGTGCCAGCAGCCCCGGGACAGGCCGGGTATGGGAAAAACTGTTTTTT. Translation: CASSPGTGRVWEKLFF.

This CDR3 reads CASKPLSGSIGEQYF. For the CDR3, the DNA is TGTGCCAGCAAACCCTTATCGGGGTCTATTGGCGAGCAGTACTTC. The V and J genes are TRBV27 and TRBJ2-7, with TRBD2 as a possible D gene (5 bases). CDR3 length: 15 residues. CDR1 MNHEY and CDR2 SMNVEV come from the germline V gene (reference sequence). Trimming took 7 bases from V and 6 from J, leaving 22 bases between them.